This entry describes one TCR beta chain. This record comes from a study of cytomegalovirus exposure and HLA in healthy donors. Sequencing used immunoSEQ multiplex PCR; TCRdb keeps in-frame clones, though not all of them. The table lists 130,000 or so clones, 75% to 90% of them singletons. The CDR3 runs 14 residues. Germline lookup yields CDR1 SGHKS and CDR2 YYEKEE (reference sequence). The J segment lost 0 bases and the V segment lost 3 bases, leaving 2 bases of the junction unmatched. The genes are TRBV5-5 and TRBJ2-7; 8 bases are shared with TRBD1. Sequenced input: PBMCs. The TCR was taken from a woman aged 25 to 39 in good health and CMV-seropositive. The CDR3 DNA sequence: TGTGCCAGCAGCTCCACAGGGGGCTCCTACGAGCAGTACTTC. Residues: CASSSTGGSYEQYF.